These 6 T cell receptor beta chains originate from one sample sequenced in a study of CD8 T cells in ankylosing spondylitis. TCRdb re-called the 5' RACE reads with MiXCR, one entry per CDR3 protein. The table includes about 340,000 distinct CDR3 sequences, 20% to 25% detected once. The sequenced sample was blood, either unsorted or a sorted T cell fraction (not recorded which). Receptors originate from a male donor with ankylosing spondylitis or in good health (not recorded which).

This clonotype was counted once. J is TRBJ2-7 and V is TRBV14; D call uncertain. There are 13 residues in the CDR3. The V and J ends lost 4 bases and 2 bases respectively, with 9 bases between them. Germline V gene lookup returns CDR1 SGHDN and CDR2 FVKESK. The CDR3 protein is CASSRILAYEQYF. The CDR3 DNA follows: TGTGCCAGCAGCCGGATCCTAGCCTACGAGCAGTACTTC.

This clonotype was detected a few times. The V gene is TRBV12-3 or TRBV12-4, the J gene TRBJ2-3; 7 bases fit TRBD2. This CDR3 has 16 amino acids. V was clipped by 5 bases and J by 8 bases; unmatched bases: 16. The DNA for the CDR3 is TGTGCCAGCAGTACCGACAGCGGGGTTGGTTACCGTACGCAGTATTTT. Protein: CASSTDSGVGYRTQYF.

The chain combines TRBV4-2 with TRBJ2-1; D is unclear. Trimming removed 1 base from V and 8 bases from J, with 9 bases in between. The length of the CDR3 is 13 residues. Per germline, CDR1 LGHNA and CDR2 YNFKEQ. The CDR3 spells CASSQGSVYEQFF. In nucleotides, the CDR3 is TGTGCCAGCAGCCAAGGGTCCGTCTATGAGCAGTTCTTC.

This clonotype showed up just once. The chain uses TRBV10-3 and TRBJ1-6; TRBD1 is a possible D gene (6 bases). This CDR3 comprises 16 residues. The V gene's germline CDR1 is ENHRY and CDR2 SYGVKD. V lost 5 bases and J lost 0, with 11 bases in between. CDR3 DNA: TGTGCCATCAGTCTGGACAGTATCTCCTATAATTCACCCCTCCACTTT. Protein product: CAISLDSISYNSPLHF.

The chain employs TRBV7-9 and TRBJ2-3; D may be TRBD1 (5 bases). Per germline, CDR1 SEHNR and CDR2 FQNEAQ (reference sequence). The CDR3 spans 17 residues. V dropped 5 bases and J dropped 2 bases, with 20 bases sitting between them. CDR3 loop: CASSPRGVEVNTDTQYF. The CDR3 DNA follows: TGTGCCAGCAGCCCTAGGGGTGTGGAAGTAAACACAGATACGCAGTATTTT. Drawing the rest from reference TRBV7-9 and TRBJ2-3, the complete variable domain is DTGVSQNPRHKITKRGQNVTFRCDPISEHNRLYWYRQTLGQGPEFLTYFQNEAQLEKSRLLSDRFSAERPKGSFSTLEIQRTEQGDSAMYLCASSPRGVEVNTDTQYFGPGTRLTVL.

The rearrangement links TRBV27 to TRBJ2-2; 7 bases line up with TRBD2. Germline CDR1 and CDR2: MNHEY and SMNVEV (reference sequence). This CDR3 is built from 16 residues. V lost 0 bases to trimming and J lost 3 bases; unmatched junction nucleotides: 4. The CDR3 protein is CASSLSPRGDTGELFF. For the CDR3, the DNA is TGTGCCAGCAGTTTATCGCCACGGGGGGACACCGGGGAGCTGTTTTTT.